This passage covers 10 T cell receptor beta chains from one sample sequenced in a study of blood T cell repertoires in COVID-19. Sequenced by immunoSEQ multiplex PCR; TCRdb stores in-frame clones only, minus some. The sample comprises approximately 240,000 clones, 70% to 85% of which are singletons, and 4% rests with the top ten. Sample: peripheral blood. Source of these receptors: a woman aged 35 to 49 with active or convalescent COVID-19.

The rearrangement joins TRBV30 to TRBJ1-5; D is unclear. Germline-derived CDR1 and CDR2 are GTSNPN and SVGIG (reference sequence). This CDR3 has 16 residues. V was cut by 6 bases and J by 0 bases, with 18 bases left in between. CDR3 protein: CACSGEAGNSNQPQHF. CDR3 nucleotides: TGTGCCTGCAGCGGTGAGGCGGGTAATAGCAATCAGCCCCAGCATTTT.

The gene calls are TRBV5-1 and TRBJ1-4; TRBD1 matches 9 bases. The CDR3 runs to 15 residues. CDR1 is SGHRS, CDR2 YFSETQ, per germline. Trimming cost V 3 bases and J 6 bases; bases outside gene matches: 6. The CDR3 is CASSSGTGNDEKLFF. The CDR3 DNA reads as TGCGCCAGCAGCTCAGGGACAGGGAATGATGAAAAACTGTTTTTT. Complete variable domain (other parts from reference TRBV5-1 and TRBJ1-4): KAGVTQTPRYLIKTRGQQVTLSCSPISGHRSVSWYQQTPGQGLQFLFEYFSETQRNKGNFPGRFSGRQFSNSRSEMNVSTLELGDSALYLCASSSGTGNDEKLFFGSGTQLSVL.

J is TRBJ1-2 and V is TRBV27; 11 nucleotides match TRBD1. The CDR3 runs 15 residues. With 3 bases clipped from V and 7 bases from J, the junction kept 7 bases outside the gene matches. Germline V lookup: CDR1 MNHEY, CDR2 SMNVEV (reference sequence). This CDR3 is CASSFNWDRGGGYTF. As DNA, the CDR3 is TGTGCCAGCAGTTTTAATTGGGACAGGGGGGGTGGCTACACCTTC.

The CDR3 region has the DNA TGCGCCAGCAGCTTGGCTTCGACAGCGGAGGGCGATGAGCAGTTCTTC. This encodes CASSLASTAEGDEQFF. The V call is TRBV5-1, the J call TRBJ2-1; the D gene is possibly TRBD2 (6 bases). The CDR3 sequence is 16 residues long. With 0 bases removed from V and 8 bases from J, the gap between germline ends came to 18 bases. CDR1 is SGHRS, CDR2 YFSETQ, per germline.

The chain combines TRBV3-1 (or the pseudogene TRBV3-2) with TRBJ1-5; tentatively, D is TRBD1 (5 bases). Trimming removed 1 base at V and 5 bases at J, with 9 bases between. Looked up from germline, CDR1 is LGHDT and CDR2 is YNNKEL (reference sequence). The CDR3 runs to 14 residues. The DNA of the CDR3 is TGTGCCAGCAGCCAAGCGGGGGTCTATCAGCCCCAGCATTTT. Translation: CASSQAGVYQPQHF.

The V call is TRBV6-5, the J call TRBJ1-1, with 7 nucleotides matching TRBD1. V dropped 6 bases and J dropped 1; count of bases not matched to a gene: 5. From germline, CDR1 is MNHEY and CDR2 SVGAGI. The CDR3 runs to 14 residues. The CDR3 reads CASSRTGRNTEAFF. The CDR3, as DNA: TGTGCCAGCAGCCGGACAGGCCGGAACACTGAAGCTTTCTTT.

The V and J genes are TRBV27 and TRBJ1-5, with TRBD1 identical over 10 bases. The germline V gene encodes CDR1 MNHEY and CDR2 SMNVEV (reference sequence). This CDR3 is 18 amino acids long. The V and J ends lost 7 bases and 2 bases, in that order; junction bases with no gene match: 14. The CDR3 protein is CASNPTGTGAPGNQPQHF. For the CDR3, the DNA is TGTGCCAGCAATCCTACCGGGACAGGGGCCCCGGGCAATCAGCCCCAGCATTTT.

This clone appeared a single time. The gene calls are TRBV30 and TRBJ1-6; 7 nucleotides align to TRBD1. J was trimmed by 9 bases and V by 5 bases; bases with no gene match: 7. Germline CDR1 and CDR2: GTSNPN and SVGIG (reference sequence). This CDR3 is built from 13 residues. CDR3: CAWEQAGGSPLHF. The CDR3 DNA follows: TGTGCCTGGGAACAGGCAGGGGGTTCACCCCTCCACTTT.

V and J are TRBV5-1 and TRBJ2-1; 12 bases are shared with TRBD2. The CDR3 sequence is 19 residues long. Germline loops: CDR1 SGHRS, CDR2 YFSETQ. The J segment lost 4 bases and the V segment lost 2 bases, leaving 13 bases of the junction unmatched. As DNA, the CDR3 is TGCGCCAGCAGCTTCCCTAGCGGGGGGGCCGATCTCTCGTACAATGAGCAGTTCTTC. This sequence encodes CASSFPSGGADLSYNEQFF.

The chain couples TRBV7-7 to TRBJ2-5, with 14 bases identical to TRBD2. Germline V gene sequence: CDR1 SSHAT, CDR2 FNYEAQ (reference sequence). Trimming took 4 bases from V and 4 from J; bases not matched to a gene: 5. This CDR3 contains 16 residues. This chain's CDR3 is CASSSMTSGGAETQYF. The CDR3 DNA follows: TGTGCCAGCAGCTCAATGACTAGCGGGGGGGCAGAGACCCAGTACTTC.